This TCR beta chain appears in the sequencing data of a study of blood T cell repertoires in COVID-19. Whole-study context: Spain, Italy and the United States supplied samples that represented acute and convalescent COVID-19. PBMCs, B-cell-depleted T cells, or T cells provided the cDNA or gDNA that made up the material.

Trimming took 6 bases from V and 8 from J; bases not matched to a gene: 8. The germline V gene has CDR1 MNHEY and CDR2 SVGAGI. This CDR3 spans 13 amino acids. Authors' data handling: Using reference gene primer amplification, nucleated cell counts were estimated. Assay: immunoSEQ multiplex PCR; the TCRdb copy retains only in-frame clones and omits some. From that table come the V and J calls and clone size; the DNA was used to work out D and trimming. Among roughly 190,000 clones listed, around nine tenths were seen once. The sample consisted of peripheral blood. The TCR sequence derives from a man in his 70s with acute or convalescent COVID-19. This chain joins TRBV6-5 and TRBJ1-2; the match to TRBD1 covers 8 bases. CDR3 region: CASRPQGGGGYTF. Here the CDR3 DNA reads TGTGCCAGCAGACCACAGGGGGGTGGGGGCTACACCTTC.